The 16 T cell receptor beta chains reported below all come from one sample, sequenced in a study of identical twins (dated by TCRdb to the mid-2010s). Libraries were constructed by 5' RACE. The sample was run on an Illumina HiSeq 2000. Through fastp at Q25 and MiXCR, TCRdb rebuilt clones from the public reads, retaining in-frame beta chains. Here each entry gathers all rows of one CDR3 protein and keeps the most common genes and DNA. Present in this sample are hundreds of thousands of distinct CDR3 sequences, more than 20% of which were seen just once. The top ten clonotypes cover about 2.9% of the sample. These records were also assigned to another study, of T cells expressing NK-cell markers.

The sample taken for sequencing was CD4+ T cells sorted from blood. The receptors originated from a woman aged 18-29 years in good health.

This clonotype was observed many times. CDR3 in DNA: TGTGCCAGCAGCATCCAGGGGTTGCCCAATCAGCCCCAGCATTTT. This gives the protein CASSIQGLPNQPQHF. The genes are TRBV7-2 and TRBJ1-5, with D maybe TRBD1 (6 bases). The germline V and J ends were trimmed by 5 bases and 3 bases, with 14 bases remaining between them. Per the germline V gene, CDR1 is SGHTA and CDR2 is FQGNSA. The CDR3 runs 15 residues.

This clonotype turned up a few times. The chain couples TRBV20-1 to TRBJ2-3; no reliable D call. V gave up 0 bases and J gave up 1 base, with 11 bases separating them. The germline CDR1 and CDR2 sequences are DFQATT and SNEGSKA (reference sequence). CDR3 length: 15 residues. This CDR3 reads CSAREDTVRTDTQYF. The CDR3 nucleotides are TGCAGTGCTAGAGAAGACACGGTTCGCACAGATACGCAGTATTTT.

This clonotype was observed once. The chain uses TRBV19 and TRBJ1-1; D unclear. The CDR3 extends over 15 amino acids. From germline, CDR1 is LNHDA and CDR2 SQIVND (reference sequence). V lost 5 bases to trimming and J lost 0 bases, with 13 bases between them. The CDR3 protein is CASSLTSRVNTEAFF. CDR3 DNA sequence: TGTGCCAGTAGTTTGACATCCCGAGTGAACACTGAAGCTTTCTTT.

V is TRBV11-1 and J is TRBJ2-1; no firm D call. The CDR3 extends over 12 amino acids. Germline CDR1 and CDR2: SGHAT and FQDESV (reference sequence). The V and J ends lost 6 bases and 8 bases respectively, with 11 bases between them. This CDR3 reads CASSQKGDEQFF. As DNA, the CDR3 is TGTGCCAGCAGTCAAAAGGGCGATGAGCAGTTCTTC.

On this clonotype: Because the CDR3's place on the DNA is in doubt, the DNA is left out and the CDR3 is given as listed by TCRdb. The chain joins TRBV27 to TRBJ1-4; the DNA was not compared with TRBD1, the D call given in the table. Germline lookup yields CDR1 MNHEY and CDR2 SMNVEV (reference sequence). The length of the CDR3 is 14 amino acids, counting both ends. The CDR3 protein is CASSLPGGMKNCFF.

A single count supports this clonotype. The V and J genes are TRBV7-2 and TRBJ2-7; 7 bases are shared with TRBD2. The junction had 12 bases not matched to a gene; V was cut back by 2 bases and J by 2 bases. The CDR3 is 17 residues long. CDR1 and CDR2 (germline): SGHTA, FQGNSA. The CDR3 DNA sequence: TGTGCCAGCAGCTTAATCGCAGCGGGACTGACTACCTACGAGCAGTACTTC. This gives the protein CASSLIAAGLTTYEQYF.

This clonotype turned up a few times. This chain connects TRBV20-1 to TRBJ2-2; a possible D gene is TRBD1 (6 bases). This CDR3 comprises 12 residues. Between the trimmed V and J ends, which lost 6 bases and 6 bases, there was a span of 11 bases. The germline CDR1 and CDR2 sequences are DFQATT and SNEGSKA (reference sequence). CDR3 in DNA: TGCAGTGCGACTACAGGGTCCGGGGAGCTGTTTTTT. This encodes CSATTGSGELFF.

V and J are TRBV20-1 and TRBJ2-7, with D tentatively TRBD2 (5 bases). V lost 0 bases, J lost 5 bases, and 14 bases lay in between. The CDR3 covers 14 residues. Per the germline V gene, CDR1 is DFQATT and CDR2 is SNEGSKA (reference sequence). The CDR3 DNA reads TGCAGTGCTAGAGATCCAAAGGACTTCGACGAGCAGTACTTC. Protein sequence: CSARDPKDFDEQYF.

This clonotype showed up just a few times. This chain uses TRBV7-9 with TRBJ1-4; D call uncertain. V dropped 2 bases and J dropped 0 bases, with 10 bases sitting between them. The CDR3 is made up of 16 amino acids. Germline assignment: CDR1 SEHNR and CDR2 FQNEAQ (reference sequence). CDR3 coding DNA: TGTGCCAGCAGCTTAAGCCACCCTGCAACTAATGAAAAACTGTTTTTT. Translated: CASSLSHPATNEKLFF.

Many counts were recorded for this clonotype. The genes are TRBV5-1 and TRBJ2-3; no definite D call. Trimming removed 0 bases at V and 0 bases at J, with 5 bases between. The CDR3 spans 14 residues. Germline V CDR1 and CDR2: SGHRS, YFSETQ. CDR3 sequence reads: CASSLAGSTDTQYF. CDR3 bases: TGCGCCAGCAGCTTGGCCGGCAGCACAGATACGCAGTATTTT.

The chain employs TRBV5-1 and TRBJ2-3, with D unclear. The CDR3 sequence is 12 residues long. Per the germline V gene, CDR1 is SGHRS and CDR2 is YFSETQ. Between the trimmed V and J ends, which lost 7 bases and 2 bases, there was a span of 8 bases. The DNA of the CDR3 is TGCGCCAGCGGATCGGACACAGATACGCAGTATTTT. It is translated as CASGSDTDTQYF. The full variable domain, with the rest looked up from reference TRBV5-1 and TRBJ2-3, is KAGVTQTPRYLIKTRGQQVTLSCSPISGHRSVSWYQQTPGQGLQFLFEYFSETQRNKGNFPGRFSGRQFSNSRSEMNVSTLELGDSALYLCASGSDTDTQYFGPGTRLTVL.

This clonotype was seen at least ten times. The chain carries TRBV11-2 and TRBJ1-2; no clear D gene. Germline CDR1 is SGHAT and CDR2 is FQNNGV. V shed 3 bases and J shed 1 base, with 6 bases lying between them. The CDR3 runs to 13 residues. The CDR3 region has the DNA TGTGCCAGCAGCTTCCGTAGTAACTATGGCTACACCTTC. It encodes CASSFRSNYGYTF.

The J gene is TRBJ2-5, the V gene TRBV29-1; 12 bases align to TRBD2. The CDR3 is made up of 15 amino acids. The J segment lost 5 bases and the V segment lost 4 bases, leaving 8 bases of the junction unmatched. CDR1 is SQVTM, CDR2 ANQGSEA, per germline. In nucleotides, the CDR3 is TGCAGCGTTGGATGGACTAGCGGGGAGGACGAGACCCAGTACTTC. Translating gives CSVGWTSGEDETQYF.

The chain joins TRBV25-1 to TRBJ1-5; 9 positions agree with TRBD1. Trimming took 5 bases from V and 2 from J; bases not matched to a gene: 7. The germline V gene encodes CDR1 MGHDK and CDR2 SYGVNS. This CDR3 has 16 residues. This CDR3 reads CASSSRDRVRNQPQHF. The CDR3 DNA sequence: TGTGCCAGCAGTAGCCGGGACAGGGTACGCAATCAGCCCCAGCATTTT. Full variable domain (missing parts from reference TRBV25-1 and TRBJ1-5): EADIYQTPRYLVIGTGKKITLECSQTMGHDKMYWYQQDPGMELHLIHYSYGVNSTEKGDLSSESTVSRIRTEHFPLTLESARPSHTSQYLCASSSRDRVRNQPQHFGDGTRLSIL.

The rearrangement joins TRBV5-1 to TRBJ2-2, with 8 bases that match TRBD2. The CDR3 covers 14 residues. Unmatched junction bases numbered 6, after V lost 6 bases and J lost 5 bases. CDR1 and CDR2 from the germline V gene are SGHRS and YFSETQ. The CDR3 DNA is TGCGCCAGCATTCCCGGCGGGGGGACCGGGGAGCTGTTTTTT. This translates into CASIPGGGTGELFF.

This clonotype showed up just a few times. The genes are TRBV15 and TRBJ1-1; the D is unclear. CDR1 is LNHNV and CDR2 is YYDKDF in the germline V gene (reference sequence). The CDR3 loop spans 12 amino acids. The V gene lost 1 base and the J gene lost 6 bases, with 6 bases spanning the gap. The DNA for the CDR3 is TGTGCCACCAGCAGAGGGAATGCTGAAGCTTTCTTT. Protein: CATSRGNAEAFF.